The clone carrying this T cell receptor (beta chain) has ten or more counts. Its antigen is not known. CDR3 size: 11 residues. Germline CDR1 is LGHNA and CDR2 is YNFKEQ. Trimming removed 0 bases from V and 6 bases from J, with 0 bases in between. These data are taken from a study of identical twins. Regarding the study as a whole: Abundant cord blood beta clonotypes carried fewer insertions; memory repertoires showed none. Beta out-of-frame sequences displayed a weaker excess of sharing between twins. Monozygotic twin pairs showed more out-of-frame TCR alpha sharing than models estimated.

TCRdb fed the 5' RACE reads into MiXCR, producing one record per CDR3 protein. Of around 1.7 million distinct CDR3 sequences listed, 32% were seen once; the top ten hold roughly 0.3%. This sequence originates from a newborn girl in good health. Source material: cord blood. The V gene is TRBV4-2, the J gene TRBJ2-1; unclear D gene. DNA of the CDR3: TGTGCCAGCAGCCAAGACAATGAGCAGTTCTTC. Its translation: CASSQDNEQFF.